The present T cell receptor (beta chain) was sequenced within a study of blood T cell repertoires in COVID-19. Study overall: COVID-19 samples collected from the United States, Italy and Spain covered acute and convalescent phases.

J gave up 3 bases and V 6 bases, and 5 bases lay outside the gene matches. The CDR3 extends over 14 amino acids. In germline, CDR1 is MDHEN, CDR2 SYDVKM. Everyone who took part was roughly 18 to 89 years old, and they came from 24 US areas. Donors in Cohort 3 who had recovered were those with two negative PCRs, healthcare professional clearance, or resolution of their symptoms. Assay: immunoSEQ multiplex PCR; the TCRdb copy retains only in-frame clones and omits some. The sample has approximately 310,000 clones, approximately 91% seen once. Sequenced material: PBMCs or T cells enriched from blood (not recorded which). The chain employs TRBV28 and TRBJ2-3; 8 bases fit TRBD1. This receptor was obtained from a man between 60 and 75 years old who had recovered from COVID-19. CDR3 sequence reads: CASRQGGETDTQYF. The CDR3 bases are TGTGCCAGCAGACAGGGGGGAGAAACAGATACGCAGTATTTT.